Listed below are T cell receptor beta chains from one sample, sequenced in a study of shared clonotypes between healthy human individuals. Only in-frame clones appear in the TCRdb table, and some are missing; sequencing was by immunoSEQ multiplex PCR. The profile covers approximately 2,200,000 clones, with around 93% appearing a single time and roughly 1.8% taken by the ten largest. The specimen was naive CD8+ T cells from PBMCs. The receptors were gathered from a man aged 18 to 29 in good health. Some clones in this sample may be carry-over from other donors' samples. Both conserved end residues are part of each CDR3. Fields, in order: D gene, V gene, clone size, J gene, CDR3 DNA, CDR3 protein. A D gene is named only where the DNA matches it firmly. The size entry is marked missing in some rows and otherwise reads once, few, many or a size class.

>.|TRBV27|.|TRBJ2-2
TGTGCCAGCAGTTTAGTAGCGTCCGGGTTGAACGGGGAGCTGTTTTTT
CASSLVASGLNGELFF
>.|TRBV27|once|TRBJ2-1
TGTGCCAGCAGTTTATATGGAGGAGAGCAGTTCTTC
CASSLYGGEQFF
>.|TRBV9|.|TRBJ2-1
TGTGCCAGCAGCGTCTCCCTTGAGGGCTCAACCTACAATGAGCAGTTCTTC
CASSVSLEGSTYNEQFF
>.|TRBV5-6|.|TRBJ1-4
TGTGCCAGCAGCTTACGAGGTACTAATGAAAAACTGTTTTTT
CASSLRGTNEKLFF
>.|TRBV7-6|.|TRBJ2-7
TGTGCCAGCAGCTTAGTGGTGGGCGAGCAGTACTTC
CASSLVVGEQYF
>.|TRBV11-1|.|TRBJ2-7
TGTGCCAGCAGCTCCCCTTCGTACAGGAGCTCCTACGAGCAGTACTTC
CASSSPSYRSSYEQYF
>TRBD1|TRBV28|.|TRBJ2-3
TGTGCCAGCAGCCGGGGGCCGGGACAGGAGATTTTTACGCAGTATTTT
CASSRGPGQEIFTQYF
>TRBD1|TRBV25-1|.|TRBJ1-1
TGTGCCAGCAGTGCCGGGCCAGGGGGCTACACTGAAGCTTTCTTT
CASSAGPGGYTEAFF
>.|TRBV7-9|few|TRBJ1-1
TGTGCCAGCAGCTTAGTTGCAGGGAACACTGAAGCTTTCTTT
CASSLVAGNTEAFF
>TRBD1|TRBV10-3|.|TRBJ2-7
TGTGCCACAGGACAGGGGGCGGACGAGCAGTACTTC
CATGQGADEQYF
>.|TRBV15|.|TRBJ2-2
TGTGCCACCAGCAGAGACCCGACAGAGAGGACGAACACCGGGGAGCTGTTTTTT
CATSRDPTERTNTGELFF
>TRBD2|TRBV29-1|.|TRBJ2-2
TGCAGCGTCCCCGCGCCGGAGCGGGAGGGCTTCGGGGAGCTGTTTTTT
CSVPAPEREGFGELFF
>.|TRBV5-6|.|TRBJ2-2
TGTGCCAGCAGCTTGGGTGCCGGGGAGCTGTTTTTT
CASSLGAGELFF
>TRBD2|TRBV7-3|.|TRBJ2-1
TGTGCCAGCAGTGTTACTAGCGGGGCCTACAATGAGCAGTTCTTC
CASSVTSGAYNEQFF
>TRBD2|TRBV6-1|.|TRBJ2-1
TGTGCCAGCAGTGAAGGTCTCCCTCTAGGCGGGAGTGGCCCAGGGTCCTACAATGAGCAGTTCTTC
CASSEGLPLGGSGPGSYNEQFF